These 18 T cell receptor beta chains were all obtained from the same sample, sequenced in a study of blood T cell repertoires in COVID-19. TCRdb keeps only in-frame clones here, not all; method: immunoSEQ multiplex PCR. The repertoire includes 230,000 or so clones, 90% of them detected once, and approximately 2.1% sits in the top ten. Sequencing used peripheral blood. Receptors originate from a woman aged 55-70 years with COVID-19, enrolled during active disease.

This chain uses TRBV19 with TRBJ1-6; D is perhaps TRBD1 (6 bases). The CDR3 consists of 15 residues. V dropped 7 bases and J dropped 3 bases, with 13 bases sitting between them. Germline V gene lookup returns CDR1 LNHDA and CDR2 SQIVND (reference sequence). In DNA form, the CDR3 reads TGTGCCAGTATTCGAGGACAGAACTATAATTCACCCCTCCACTTT. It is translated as CASIRGQNYNSPLHF.

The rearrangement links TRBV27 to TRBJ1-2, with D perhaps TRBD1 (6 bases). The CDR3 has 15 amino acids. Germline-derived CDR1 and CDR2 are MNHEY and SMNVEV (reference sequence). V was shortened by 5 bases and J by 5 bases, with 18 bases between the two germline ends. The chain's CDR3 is CASSGSRGFRYGYTF. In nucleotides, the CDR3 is TGTGCCAGCAGTGGAAGCAGGGGATTCCGGTATGGCTACACCTTC.

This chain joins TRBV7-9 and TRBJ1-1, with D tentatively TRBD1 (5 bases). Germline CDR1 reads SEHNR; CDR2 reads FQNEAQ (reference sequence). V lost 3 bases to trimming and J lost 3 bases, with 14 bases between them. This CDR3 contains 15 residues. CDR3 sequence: CASSFRRAGDTEAFF. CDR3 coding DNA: TGTGCCAGCAGCTTTAGGAGGGCGGGGGACACTGAAGCTTTCTTT.

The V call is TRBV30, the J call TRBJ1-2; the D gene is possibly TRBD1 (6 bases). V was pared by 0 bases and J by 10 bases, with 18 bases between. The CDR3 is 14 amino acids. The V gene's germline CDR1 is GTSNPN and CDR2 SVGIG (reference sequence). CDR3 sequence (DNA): TGTGCCTGGAGTGTAAACCCCGGCAGGGGTTCCTACACCTTC. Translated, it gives CAWSVNPGRGSYTF. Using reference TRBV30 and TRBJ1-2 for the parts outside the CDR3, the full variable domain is SQTIHQWPATLVQPVGSPLSLECTVEGTSNPNLYWYRQAAGRGLQLLFYSVGIGQISSEVPQNLSASRPQDRQFILSSKKLLLSDSGFYLCAWSVNPGRGSYTFGSGTRLTVV.

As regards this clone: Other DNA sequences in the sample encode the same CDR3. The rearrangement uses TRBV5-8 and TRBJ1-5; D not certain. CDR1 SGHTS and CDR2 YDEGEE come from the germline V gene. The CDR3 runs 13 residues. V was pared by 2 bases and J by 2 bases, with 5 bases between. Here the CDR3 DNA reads TGTGCCAGCAGCTTCTCGGGCAATCAGCCCCAGCATTTT. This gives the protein CASSFSGNQPQHF.

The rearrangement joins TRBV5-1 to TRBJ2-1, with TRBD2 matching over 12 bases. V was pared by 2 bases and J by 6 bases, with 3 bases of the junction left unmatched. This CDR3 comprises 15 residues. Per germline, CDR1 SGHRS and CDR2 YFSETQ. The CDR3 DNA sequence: TGCGCCAGCAGCTTAGCACTAGCGGGGGGCAATGAGCAGTTCTTC. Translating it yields CASSLALAGGNEQFF.

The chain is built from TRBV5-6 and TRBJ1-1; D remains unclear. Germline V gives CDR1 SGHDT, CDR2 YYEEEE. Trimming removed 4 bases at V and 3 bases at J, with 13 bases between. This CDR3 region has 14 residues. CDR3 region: CASSREVRYTEAFF. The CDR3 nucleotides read TGTGCCAGCAGCCGGGAGGTCAGATACACTGAAGCTTTCTTT.

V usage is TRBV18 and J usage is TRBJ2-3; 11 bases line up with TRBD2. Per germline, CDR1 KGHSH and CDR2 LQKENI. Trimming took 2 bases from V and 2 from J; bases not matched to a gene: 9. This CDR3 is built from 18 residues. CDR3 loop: CASSPSTSGGSHTDTQYF. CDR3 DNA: TGTGCCAGCTCACCATCAACTAGCGGGGGATCTCACACAGATACGCAGTATTTT.

This CDR3 reads CASSLSPVVNTEAFF. The DNA of the CDR3 is TGTGCCAGCAGCTTAAGCCCCGTAGTGAACACTGAAGCTTTCTTT. The chain recombines TRBV11-2 with TRBJ1-1; D is undetermined. Per the germline V gene, CDR1 is SGHAT and CDR2 is FQNNGV. Trimming left V 2 bases short and J 0 bases short, with 10 bases between. The CDR3 totals 15 residues. Complete variable domain (other parts from reference TRBV11-2 and TRBJ1-1): EAGVAQSPRYKIIEKRQSVAFWCNPISGHATLYWYQQILGQGPKLLIQFQNNGVVDDSQLPKDRFSAERLKGVDSTLKIQPAKLEDSAVYLCASSLSPVVNTEAFFGQGTRLTVV.

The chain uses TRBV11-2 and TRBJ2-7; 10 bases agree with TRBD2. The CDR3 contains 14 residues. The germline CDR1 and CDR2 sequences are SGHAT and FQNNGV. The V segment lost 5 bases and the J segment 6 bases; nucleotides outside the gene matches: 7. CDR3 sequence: CASSIGTSVGEQYF. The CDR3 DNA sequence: TGTGCCAGCAGCATAGGGACTAGCGTCGGCGAGCAGTACTTC.

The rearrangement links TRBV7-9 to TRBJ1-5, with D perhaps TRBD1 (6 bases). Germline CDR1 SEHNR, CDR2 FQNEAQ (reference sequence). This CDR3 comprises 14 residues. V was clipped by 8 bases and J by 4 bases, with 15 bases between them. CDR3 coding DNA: TGTGCCAGCTCCCCGGGGACACAAAATCAGCCCCAGCATTTT. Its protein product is CASSPGTQNQPQHF.

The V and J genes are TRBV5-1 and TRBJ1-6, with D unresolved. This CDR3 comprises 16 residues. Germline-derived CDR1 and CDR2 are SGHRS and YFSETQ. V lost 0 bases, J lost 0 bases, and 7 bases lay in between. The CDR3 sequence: CASSLAGSSYNSPLHF. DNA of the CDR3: TGCGCCAGCAGCTTGGCAGGTAGCTCCTATAATTCACCCCTCCACTTT.

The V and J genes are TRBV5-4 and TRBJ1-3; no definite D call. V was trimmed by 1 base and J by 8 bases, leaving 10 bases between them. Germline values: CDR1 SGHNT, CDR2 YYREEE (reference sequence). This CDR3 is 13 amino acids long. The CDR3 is CASSLMVGDTIYF. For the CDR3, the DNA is TGTGCCAGCAGCTTGATGGTCGGGGACACCATATATTTT. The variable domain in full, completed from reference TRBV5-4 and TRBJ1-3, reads ETGVTQSPTHLIKTRGQQVTLRCSSQSGHNTVSWYQQALGQGPQFIFQYYREEENGRGNFPPRFSGLQFPNYSSELNVNALELDDSALYLCASSLMVGDTIYFGEGSWLTVV.

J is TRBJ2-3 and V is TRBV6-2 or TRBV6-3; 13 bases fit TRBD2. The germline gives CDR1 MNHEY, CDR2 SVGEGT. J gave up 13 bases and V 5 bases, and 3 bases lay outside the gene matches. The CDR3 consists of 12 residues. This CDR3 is CASSLGLAGKYF. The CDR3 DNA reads TGTGCCAGCAGTCTGGGACTAGCGGGGAAGTATTTT.

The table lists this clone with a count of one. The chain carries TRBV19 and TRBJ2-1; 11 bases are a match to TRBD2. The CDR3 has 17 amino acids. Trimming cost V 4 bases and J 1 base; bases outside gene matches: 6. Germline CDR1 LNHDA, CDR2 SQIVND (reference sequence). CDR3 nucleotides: TGTGCCAGTAGTACCTACACTAGCGGGGGATCCTACAATGAGCAGTTCTTC. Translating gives CASSTYTSGGSYNEQFF.

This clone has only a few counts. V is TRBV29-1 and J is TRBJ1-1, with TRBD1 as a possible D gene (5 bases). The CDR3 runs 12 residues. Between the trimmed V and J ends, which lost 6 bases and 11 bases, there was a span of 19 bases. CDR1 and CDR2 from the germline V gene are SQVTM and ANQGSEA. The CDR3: CSVRDARSWAFF. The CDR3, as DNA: TGCAGCGTGCGGGACGCCCGATCGTGGGCTTTCTTT.

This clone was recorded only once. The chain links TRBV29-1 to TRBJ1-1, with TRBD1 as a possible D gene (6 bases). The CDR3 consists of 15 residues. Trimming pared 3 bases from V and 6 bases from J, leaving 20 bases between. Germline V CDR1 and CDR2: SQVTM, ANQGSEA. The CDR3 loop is CSVDHAGGQGAEAFF. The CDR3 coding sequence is TGCAGCGTTGACCACGCCGGGGGGCAAGGGGCTGAAGCTTTCTTT.

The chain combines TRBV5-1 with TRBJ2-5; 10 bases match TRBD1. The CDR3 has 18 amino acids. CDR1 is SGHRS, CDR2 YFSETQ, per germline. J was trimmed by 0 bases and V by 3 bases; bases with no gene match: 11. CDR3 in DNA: TGCGCCAGCAGCTCCCAACCCCGGACAGGGGGGAACCAAGAGACCCAGTACTTC. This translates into CASSSQPRTGGNQETQYF. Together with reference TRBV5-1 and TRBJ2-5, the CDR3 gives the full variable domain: KAGVTQTPRYLIKTRGQQVTLSCSPISGHRSVSWYQQTPGQGLQFLFEYFSETQRNKGNFPGRFSGRQFSNSRSEMNVSTLELGDSALYLCASSSQPRTGGNQETQYFGPGTRLLVL.